The T cell receptor (beta chain) under discussion was sequenced for a study of shared clonotypes between healthy human individuals. Across the study: CD4 naive cells filled three plates per donor, CD4 memory three, CD8 naive two and CD8 memory one. Whole-study findings and limits: Relative to their counterparts shared across all four donors, non-shared clonotypes exhibited diminished generation probabilities.

Naive CD8 cells were CD45RO-negative, positively selected for CCR7, excluding terminally differentiated effector memory CD45RA+ cells. Clones were read by immunoSEQ multiplex PCR, and TCRdb kept only the in-frame ones, dropping some. The table shows approximately 1.9 million clones, with 90% to 95% occurring only once. Trimming removed 2 bases from V and 4 bases from J; junction bases left unmatched: 4. The V gene's germline CDR1 is SEHNR and CDR2 FQNEAQ (reference sequence). The CDR3 length is 15 residues. In the case of this clone: Its target is not known.

Sequences were obtained from naive CD8+ T cells from PBMCs. J is TRBJ2-3 and V is TRBV7-9; 9 nucleotides agree with TRBD1. The TCR comes from a young man in good health. Some clones in this sample may be carry-over from other donors' samples. CDR3 bases: TGTGCCAGCAGCTTAACGGGACAGGGTCCAGATACGCAGTATTTT. It is translated as CASSLTGQGPDTQYF.